The 19 T cell receptor beta chains presented below share a single source sample, sequenced in a study of blood T cells in healthy people across ages. Alongside a J-beta primer mix, a sample-barcoded 5' primer served in a second PCR lasting roughly 7 to 12 cycles. TCRdb reprocessed the 5' RACE reads via MiXCR and lists one record per CDR3 protein. The sample carries almost 550,000 distinct CDR3 sequences, about 24% recorded once. The data also belong to a second study, concerning T cells of mothers and their children.

Sequencing was done on a sample of blood. These receptors were taken from a boy between 10 and 17 years old in good health.

Turning to this clonotype: A junction end diverges from the germline sequence, so it may reflect a read error. The rearrangement uses TRBV20-1 and TRBJ1-1; D ambiguous. The germline V gene encodes CDR1 DFQATT and CDR2 SNEGSKA (reference sequence). CDR3 length: 13 residues. CDR3 coding DNA: TGCAGTGCTAGACTGTCGGTGAACACTGAAACTTTCTTT. It translates to CSARLSVNTETFF.

V and J are TRBV3-1 and TRBJ2-7, with TRBD2 as a possible D gene (6 bases). Germline V gene lookup returns CDR1 LGHDT and CDR2 YNNKEL (reference sequence). V lost 4 bases, J lost 10 bases, and 14 bases lay in between. The CDR3 length is 12 residues. The CDR3 here is CASSLVAALQYF. The CDR3 DNA reads TGTGCCAGCAGCCTCGTAGCGGCACTCCAGTACTTC.

In its sample, this clonotype was seen a few times. V is TRBV6-1 and J is TRBJ2-5; 8 bases line up with TRBD1. The CDR3 length is 15 residues. In germline, CDR1 is MNHNS, CDR2 SASEGT. J was trimmed by 2 bases and V by 6 bases; bases with no gene match: 8. The DNA for the CDR3 is TGTGCCAGCAGAAGAGTTGACAGGGGACAAGAGACCCAGTACTTC. Its protein product is CASRRVDRGQETQYF.

This clonotype has more than one count but fewer than ten. The J gene is TRBJ2-7, the V gene TRBV18, with 8 bases aligning to TRBD2. CDR1 is KGHSH and CDR2 is LQKENI in the germline V gene. The length of the CDR3 is 21 residues. V trimming: 1 base; J trimming: 2 bases; junction bases outside the gene matches: 22. CDR3 coding DNA: TGTGCCAGCTCACCACTTTTGTCGGGCAGGACTTTACTAGCGGAGACCTACGAGCAGTACTTC. This codes for CASSPLLSGRTLLAETYEQYF.

Many counts were recorded for this clonotype. This rearrangement joins TRBV5-1 to TRBJ2-5; D remains unclear. This CDR3 comprises 11 residues. V shed 0 bases and J shed 3 bases, with 0 bases lying between them. Per the germline V gene, CDR1 is SGHRS and CDR2 is YFSETQ. CDR3 amino acids: CASSLEETQYF. The DNA of the CDR3 is TGCGCCAGCAGCTTGGAAGAGACCCAGTACTTC.

In its sample, this clonotype was seen a few times. The chain links TRBV28 to TRBJ1-2, with D tentatively TRBD1 (6 bases). The CDR3 spans 15 residues. V was shortened by 5 bases and J by 6 bases, with 19 bases between the two germline ends. Germline lookup yields CDR1 MDHEN and CDR2 SYDVKM. CDR3 DNA sequence: TGTGCCAGCAGTCCTCGGACAGCCTTCGTCGATGGCTACACCTTC. Translation gives CASSPRTAFVDGYTF.

V and J are TRBV7-9 and TRBJ2-3; 7 bases match TRBD2. CDR1 and CDR2 from the germline V gene are SEHNR and FQNEAQ (reference sequence). V shed 1 base and J 10 bases; nucleotides not matched to a gene: 5. The CDR3 extends over 13 amino acids. The DNA for the CDR3 is TGTGCCAGCAGCTTAGTATTGGCGGGAGCGCAGTATTTT. Translated, it gives CASSLVLAGAQYF.

This clonotype was seen a handful of times. Just one base apart from a much larger clone, this may be a read error. This chain uses TRBV4-3 with TRBJ2-3; D tentatively fits TRBD1 or TRBD2 (5 bases each). With 1 base removed from V and 4 bases from J, the gap between germline ends came to 12 bases. The CDR3 is made up of 15 amino acids. CDR1 is LGHNA, CDR2 YSLEER, per germline. CDR3 nucleotides: TGCGCCAGCAGCCAAGTTACGGGGACGGCAGATACGCAGTATTTT. This sequence encodes CASSQVTGTADTQYF.

J is TRBJ2-5 and V is TRBV28; TRBD1 aligns across 8 bases. CDR1 and CDR2 from the germline V gene are MDHEN and SYDVKM. J gave up 2 bases and V 5 bases, and 10 bases lay outside the gene matches. The CDR3 length is 16 residues. CDR3 in amino acids: CASSPRTGKGQETQYF. In nucleotides, the CDR3 is TGTGCCAGCAGTCCCCGGACAGGGAAAGGGCAAGAGACCCAGTACTTC.

This clonotype showed up just a few times. One junction end does not reproduce the germline sequence, and a read error may be involved. The CDR3 here is CSARGSLGAFNEKLFF. DNA of the CDR3: TGCAGTGCCAGAGGGAGTCTAGGGGCCTTTAATGAAAAACTGTTTTTT. The chain joins TRBV20-1 to TRBJ1-4, with D maybe TRBD1 (5 bases). CDR1 DFQATT and CDR2 SNEGSKA come from the germline V gene (reference sequence). This CDR3 is built from 16 residues.

In its sample, this clonotype was seen a few times. The rearrangement joins TRBV9 to TRBJ1-1; D unclear. The length of the CDR3 is 15 residues. Looked up from germline, CDR1 is SGDLS and CDR2 is YYNGEE. V lost 1 base and J 3 bases, leaving 13 bases between the germline ends. CDR3 bases: TGTGCCAGCAGCGTAATATCCTCGGGCGACACTGAAGCTTTCTTT. As protein: CASSVISSGDTEAFF.

The chain employs TRBV13 and TRBJ2-5, with 10 bases matching TRBD1. The CDR3 contains 15 residues. Germline CDR1 is PRHDT and CDR2 is FYEKMQ (reference sequence). V gave up 5 bases and J gave up 5 bases; unmatched junction bases: 8. The CDR3 loop reads CASSAPSGQGETQYF. The CDR3, as DNA: TGTGCCAGCAGCGCTCCTTCGGGACAGGGGGAGACCCAGTACTTC.

The genes are TRBV5-1 and TRBJ2-5; TRBD1 might be the D (6 bases). Deletions cut 0 bases from V and 4 bases from J, with 13 bases between. The CDR3 has 15 amino acids. Germline V gene sequence: CDR1 SGHRS, CDR2 YFSETQ. CDR3 region: CASSLVQGMGETQYF. CDR3 bases: TGCGCCAGCAGCTTGGTGCAGGGGATGGGAGAGACCCAGTACTTC.

The chain combines TRBV20-1 with TRBJ2-7, with 7 nucleotides matching TRBD1. Per germline, CDR1 DFQATT and CDR2 SNEGSKA (reference sequence). V lost 3 bases, J lost 4 bases, and 6 bases stayed unmatched. This CDR3 is built from 13 residues. The CDR3 loop is CSASRDRPYEQYF. The CDR3 DNA is TGCAGTGCTAGTAGGGACAGACCTTACGAGCAGTACTTC.

This clonotype was detected only a few times. The genes are TRBV2 and TRBJ1-1, with D unclear. Germline V gene lookup returns CDR1 SNHLY and CDR2 FYNNEI. The CDR3 runs 11 residues. V was cut by 3 bases and J by 7 bases, with 6 bases left in between. The chain's CDR3 is CASSELREAFF. Written as DNA, the CDR3 is TGTGCCAGCAGTGAGTTGCGTGAAGCTTTCTTT.

The chain employs TRBV28 and TRBJ2-5; 9 positions match TRBD1. The closer fit of TRBJ2-7 to the DNA end suggests the J call may be wrong. Germline assignment: CDR1 MDHEN and CDR2 SYDVKM. The CDR3 runs 15 residues. In DNA form, the CDR3 reads TGTGCCAGCAGCACGCCGGGACAGGGAAGCCACGAGCAGTACTTC. Its translation is CASSTPGQGSHEQYF.

This clonotype was observed a handful of times. V usage is TRBV30 and J usage is TRBJ1-1; TRBD1 might be the D (5 bases). In germline, CDR1 is GTSNPN, CDR2 SVGIG (reference sequence). The CDR3 totals 14 residues. Deletions cut 2 bases from V and 1 base from J, with 11 bases between. The chain's CDR3 is CAWSNGGGNTEAFF. The CDR3 DNA sequence: TGTGCCTGGAGTAACGGGGGAGGGAACACTGAAGCTTTCTTT.

The gene calls are TRBV4-3 and TRBJ1-1; D gene unclear. The CDR3 loop spans 14 amino acids. Germline V lookup: CDR1 LGHNA, CDR2 YSLEER. Trimming left V 4 bases short and J 4 bases short, with 13 bases between. The CDR3 region is CASSPGEYSTEAFF. In DNA form, the CDR3 reads TGCGCCAGCAGCCCTGGGGAGTACTCCACTGAAGCTTTCTTT.

This clonotype was detected only a few times. The rearrangement uses TRBV5-1 and TRBJ2-5; D is tentatively TRBD1 or TRBD2 (5 bases each). Trimming took off 6 bases at V and 0 bases at J, with 18 bases between the two ends. Germline V CDR1 and CDR2: SGHRS, YFSETQ. The CDR3 runs to 16 residues. The CDR3: CASTLAGQGNQETQYF. The CDR3 DNA reads as TGCGCCAGCACCCTAGCCGGGCAGGGCAACCAAGAGACCCAGTACTTC. Variable domain in full (rest from reference TRBV5-1 and TRBJ2-5): KAGVTQTPRYLIKTRGQQVTLSCSPISGHRSVSWYQQTPGQGLQFLFEYFSETQRNKGNFPGRFSGRQFSNSRSEMNVSTLELGDSALYLCASTLAGQGNQETQYFGPGTRLLVL.